Presented here are 32 T cell receptor beta chains from one specimen sequenced in a study of shared clonotypes between healthy human individuals. Clones were read by immunoSEQ multiplex PCR, and TCRdb kept only the in-frame ones, dropping some. The sample records about half a million clones, 60% to 80% being singletons. The material sequenced was PBMCs. The origin of the receptors is a woman between 40 and 55 years old in good health. Some clones in this sample may be carry-over from other donors' samples.

CDR3 region: CASGEGAPYQPQHF. The CDR3 nucleotides read TGTGCCAGCGGAGAGGGGGCCCCCTATCAGCCCCAGCATTTT. This chain connects TRBV9 to TRBJ1-5, with 7 bases lining up with TRBD1. The ends lost 7 bases at V and 5 bases at J; junction bases unmatched: 9. This CDR3 is 14 amino acids long. Germline CDR1 reads SGDLS; CDR2 reads YYNGEE.

The V gene is TRBV6-1, the J gene TRBJ2-3; D is uncertain. Germline-derived CDR1 and CDR2 are MNHNS and SASEGT. This CDR3 spans 12 amino acids. V lost 5 bases to trimming and J lost 0 bases, with 3 bases between them. The CDR3 DNA is TGTGCCAGCAGTTTCAGCACAGATACGCAGTATTTT. Its translation: CASSFSTDTQYF.

The V call is TRBV18, the J call TRBJ2-7; TRBD1 matches at 7 bases. The germline V gene has CDR1 KGHSH and CDR2 LQKENI. The ends lost 2 bases at V and 6 bases at J; junction bases unmatched: 7. The CDR3 is 14 amino acids. In DNA form, the CDR3 reads TGTGCCAGCTCACCATTGACAGGGAAGATCGAGCAGTACTTC. Its protein product is CASSPLTGKIEQYF.

The J gene is TRBJ2-3, the V gene TRBV7-9, with D unclear. The germline CDR1 and CDR2 sequences are SEHNR and FQNEAQ (reference sequence). Trimming shortened V by 5 bases and J by 4 bases, and 13 bases separated the two germline ends. There are 14 residues in the CDR3. The CDR3 spells CASSPDPRPDTQYF. The DNA of the CDR3 is TGTGCCAGCAGCCCCGACCCACGACCAGATACGCAGTATTTT.

The chain joins TRBV10-1 to TRBJ2-7; D tentatively fits TRBD1 or TRBD2 (6 bases each). CDR3 length: 15 residues. The V end lost 6 bases, the J end lost 6 bases, and 21 bases lay between the germline ends. Germline loops: CDR1 WNHNN, CDR2 SYGVQD (reference sequence). The CDR3 bases are TGCGCCAGCAGGAGGAGGGGGTTCGGCGACGCCGAGCAGTACTTC. This translates into CASRRRGFGDAEQYF.

V is TRBV2 and J is TRBJ1-1, with 8 bases lining up with TRBD1. This CDR3 is 15 amino acids long. Germline trimming cut 7 bases from V and 5 bases from J; bases unmatched to any gene: 12. The germline gives CDR1 SNHLY, CDR2 FYNNEI. The chain's CDR3 is CASKRDRFGATEAFF. For the CDR3, the DNA is TGTGCCAGCAAACGGGACAGGTTTGGAGCGACTGAAGCTTTCTTT.

The V gene is TRBV15, the J gene TRBJ2-2; no firm D call. From germline, CDR1 is LNHNV and CDR2 YYDKDF (reference sequence). CDR3 size: 15 residues. Deletions cut 1 base from V and 8 bases from J, with 14 bases between. The DNA for the CDR3 is TGTGCCACCAGCAGAGCCGGCGGCCGGCGGGGGGAGCTGTTTTTT. Amino acid sequence: CATSRAGGRRGELFF.

CDR3 loop: CASSVIGLAPPNEQFF. The CDR3 DNA sequence: TGTGCCAGCAGCGTAATCGGACTAGCGCCTCCCAATGAGCAGTTCTTC. The V gene is TRBV9, the J gene TRBJ2-1; 9 nucleotides match TRBD2. Germline V gene sequence: CDR1 SGDLS, CDR2 YYNGEE. This CDR3 has 16 amino acids. V trimming: 1 base; J trimming: 6 bases; junction bases outside the gene matches: 8.

This sequence joins TRBV5-1 and TRBJ2-1, with 13 bases matching TRBD2. Trimming took 4 bases from V and 4 from J; bases not matched to a gene: 8. The CDR3 has 17 residues. CDR1 and CDR2 (germline): SGHRS, YFSETQ. DNA of the CDR3: TGCGCCAGCAGCCCGGGACTAGCGGGACTGCTATACAATGAGCAGTTCTTC. Protein: CASSPGLAGLLYNEQFF.

The chain links TRBV5-6 to TRBJ2-2; D may match TRBD1 or TRBD2 (7 bases each). This CDR3 has 15 amino acids. Germline CDR1 SGHDT, CDR2 YYEEEE. V gave up 4 bases and J gave up 4 bases, with 14 bases separating them. DNA of the CDR3: TGTGCCAGCAGCCCCAGGGGGGGAGTCACCGGGGAGCTGTTTTTT. It encodes CASSPRGGVTGELFF.

Concerning this clone itself: Other DNA sequences of this sample code for an identical CDR3. This chain uses TRBV30 with TRBJ1-2; 8 positions match TRBD1. This CDR3 region has 12 residues. Germline CDR1 reads GTSNPN; CDR2 reads SVGIG (reference sequence). Trimming removed 2 bases from V and 4 bases from J; junction bases left unmatched: 0. CDR3 nucleotides: TGTGCCTGGAGTACAGGGGGCTATGGCTACACCTTC. This sequence encodes CAWSTGGYGYTF.

The CDR3 region has the DNA TGTGCCAGTAGTACAAACAGGGGGAATCGCTACACCTTC. Its translation: CASSTNRGNRYTF. The rearrangement joins TRBV19 to TRBJ1-2; 8 positions match TRBD1. The CDR3 is 13 residues long. The germline gives CDR1 LNHDA, CDR2 SQIVND (reference sequence). The ends lost 4 bases at V and 9 bases at J; junction bases unmatched: 7.

This chain connects TRBV7-8 to TRBJ2-4; 7 nucleotides match TRBD1. Trimming removed 6 bases from V and 11 bases from J; junction bases left unmatched: 10. This CDR3 comprises 13 residues. Germline values: CDR1 SGHVS, CDR2 FQNEAQ. The CDR3 sequence: CASSAMGQYVQYF. CDR3 nucleotide sequence: TGTGCCAGCAGTGCTATGGGACAGTACGTTCAGTACTTC.

A word on this clone: Other DNA sequences in this sample translate to the same CDR3. This chain connects TRBV29-1 to TRBJ2-5; D possibly uses TRBD1 or TRBD2 (5 bases each). This CDR3 has 12 residues. The germline V gene has CDR1 SQVTM and CDR2 ANQGSEA. V was trimmed by 6 bases and J by 4 bases, leaving 12 bases between them. The CDR3 is CSVRDGVETQYF. For the CDR3, the DNA is TGCAGCGTCCGGGACGGAGTAGAGACCCAGTACTTC.

The chain uses TRBV18 and TRBJ2-3; a possible D gene is TRBD2 (6 bases). Trimming took off 4 bases at V and 2 bases at J, with 19 bases between the two ends. The CDR3 has 17 amino acids. Germline V gene data show CDR1 as KGHSH and CDR2 as LQKENI. The chain's CDR3 is CASSLGAGTAYTDTQYF. The CDR3 DNA is TGTGCCAGCTCACTGGGCGCCGGGACTGCCTACACAGATACGCAGTATTTT.

The rearrangement links TRBV25-1 to TRBJ1-2; tentative D call: TRBD1 (6 bases). Germline CDR1 reads MGHDK; CDR2 reads SYGVNS. This CDR3 comprises 15 residues. V dropped 3 bases and J dropped 4 bases, with 15 bases sitting between them. DNA for the CDR3: TGTGCCAGCAGTGACAAGGTGTCAGGGGTCTATGGCTACACCTTC. Amino acid sequence: CASSDKVSGVYGYTF.

The chain recombines TRBV7-6 with TRBJ2-1, with a possible D match to TRBD2 (5 bases). Trimming left V 2 bases short and J 0 bases short, with 14 bases between. This CDR3 is built from 17 residues. The V gene's germline CDR1 is SGHVS and CDR2 FNYEAQ. CDR3 residues: CASSLSPGGFSYNEQFF. The CDR3 DNA sequence: TGTGCCAGCAGCTTATCCCCCGGAGGTTTCTCCTACAATGAGCAGTTCTTC.

The table lists this clone with a few counts. The J gene is TRBJ2-1, the V gene TRBV7-2; D not certain. The CDR3 runs to 13 residues. Germline CDR1 and CDR2: SGHTA and FQGNSA. Trimming stripped 5 bases from V and 6 bases from J, with 11 bases between. CDR3 sequence (DNA): TGTGCCAGCAGCCCCACCCGGGTCAATGAGCAGTTCTTC. This codes for CASSPTRVNEQFF.

The sample holds one count of this clone. CDR3 loop: CASSLVGSGLAGEQYF. In nucleotides, the CDR3 is TGTGCCAGCAGCTTAGTGGGTAGTGGGCTAGCGGGCGAGCAGTACTTC. The chain links TRBV7-9 to TRBJ2-7; 8 nucleotides agree with TRBD2. The CDR3 is made up of 16 amino acids. CDR1 and CDR2 from the germline V gene are SEHNR and FQNEAQ (reference sequence). V gave up 1 base and J gave up 6 bases; unmatched junction bases: 11. The full variable domain, rest sourced from reference TRBV7-9 and TRBJ2-7, is DTGVSQNPRHKITKRGQNVTFRCDPISEHNRLYWYRQTLGQGPEFLTYFQNEAQLEKSRLLSDRFSAERPKGSFSTLEIQRTEQGDSAMYLCASSLVGSGLAGEQYFGPGTRLTVT.

This clone appeared a single time. V gene TRBV7-8 combines with J gene TRBJ1-2; 7 bases fit TRBD1. There are 16 residues in the CDR3. Germline V gives CDR1 SGHVS, CDR2 FQNEAQ. V gave up 1 base and J gave up 8 bases; unmatched junction bases: 13. The CDR3 DNA is TGTGCCAGCAGCTTAGGTACCGGGACAGCGGGTCGCGGCTACACCTTC. This sequence encodes CASSLGTGTAGRGYTF. The full variable domain, completed using reference TRBV7-8 and TRBJ1-2, is GAGVSQSPRYKVAKRGQDVALRCDPISGHVSLFWYQQALGQGPEFLTYFQNEAQLDKSGLPSDRFFAERPEGSVSTLKIQRTQQEDSAVYLCASSLGTGTAGRGYTFGSGTRLTVV.

The rearrangement links TRBV15 to TRBJ1-5; D is uncertain. Germline V gives CDR1 LNHNV, CDR2 YYDKDF (reference sequence). The V and J ends lost 3 bases and 5 bases respectively, with 17 bases between them. CDR3 size: 16 residues. The CDR3 DNA is TGTGCCACCAGCAGTGGGGAACCCGATGACGATCAGCCCCAGCATTTT. Translated, it gives CATSSGEPDDDQPQHF.

The rearrangement links TRBV6-6 to TRBJ1-6; D remains ambiguous. The CDR3 consists of 12 residues. V was trimmed by 2 bases and J by 8 bases, leaving 4 bases between them. Germline CDR1 MNHNY, CDR2 SVGAGI (reference sequence). CDR3 DNA: TGTGCCAGCAGTTACGTAGATTCACCCCTCCACTTT. Protein: CASSYVDSPLHF.

A few counts support this clone. The chain couples TRBV7-8 to TRBJ1-5; D gene ambiguous. CDR1 is SGHVS, CDR2 FQNEAQ, per germline. Trimming pared 10 bases from V and 2 bases from J, leaving 18 bases between. The CDR3 extends over 15 amino acids. CDR3 bases: TGTGCCACCGCACCACTGGACGGGGGCAATCAGCCCCAGCATTTT. It specifies CATAPLDGGNQPQHF.

The chain has TRBV29-1 and TRBJ2-1, with 7 bases identical to TRBD2. V shed 6 bases, J shed 4 bases, and the junction held 6 bases outside the gene matches. The length of the CDR3 is 13 residues. Germline CDR1 and CDR2: SQVTM and ANQGSEA. CDR3 coding DNA: TGCAGCGTCATAAGCGGGGCGTACAATGAGCAGTTCTTC. Translated: CSVISGAYNEQFF.

V gene TRBV5-6 combines with J gene TRBJ1-3; the D is unclear. CDR3 size: 14 residues. Trimming cost V 1 base and J 2 bases, with 7 bases left between them. Germline V gene sequence: CDR1 SGHDT, CDR2 YYEEEE. The CDR3 is CASSLPGAGNTIYF. The CDR3 DNA is TGTGCCAGCAGCTTGCCGGGCGCTGGAAACACCATATATTTT.

The chain has TRBV18 and TRBJ1-1; 8 bases match TRBD1. Per the germline V gene, CDR1 is KGHSH and CDR2 is LQKENI. The CDR3 loop spans 16 amino acids. V lost 4 bases to trimming and J lost 4 bases; unmatched junction nucleotides: 11. CDR3 region: CASSRESGGRGTEAFF. CDR3 in DNA: TGTGCCAGCTCACGTGAGTCAGGGGGCCGCGGCACTGAAGCTTTCTTT.

This chain connects TRBV4-1 to TRBJ2-7, with D uncertain. CDR3 size: 15 residues. V lost 0 bases and J 3 bases, leaving 12 bases between the germline ends. The V gene's germline CDR1 is MGHRA and CDR2 YSYEKL. CDR3 DNA sequence: TGCGCCAGCAGCCAAGATCGGAAGGGTAACTACGAGCAGTACTTC. The encoded protein is CASSQDRKGNYEQYF.

The chain links TRBV13 to TRBJ1-1; possible D gene TRBD1, 6 bases. V was cut by 5 bases and J by 11 bases, with 18 bases left in between. CDR3 length: 13 amino acids. Germline lookup yields CDR1 PRHDT and CDR2 FYEKMQ (reference sequence). CDR3 region: CASSTIGGRSAFF. DNA of the CDR3: TGTGCCAGCAGCACTATCGGGGGGCGCTCGGCTTTCTTT.

This clone was seen only once. A read error is the likely source, as a far larger clone sits one nucleotide away. The rearrangement joins TRBV5-1 to TRBJ1-1; TRBD1 matches at 9 bases. CDR3 length: 15 residues. In germline, CDR1 is SGHRS, CDR2 YFSETQ. DNA of the CDR3: TGCGCCAGCAGCTACTCCCGGACAGGGGCTACTGAAGCTCTCTTT. This encodes CASSYSRTGATEALF. Variable domain in full (rest from reference TRBV5-1 and TRBJ1-1): KAGVTQTPRYLIKTRGQQVTLSCSPISGHRSVSWYQQTPGQGLQFLFEYFSETQRNKGNFPGRFSGRQFSNSRSEMNVSTLELGDSALYLCASSYSRTGATEALFGQGTRLTVV.

This clone has only one observation. The chain joins TRBV11-2 to TRBJ2-1; D remains unclear. Trimming took 3 bases from V and 5 from J, leaving 11 bases between them. Germline V gene sequence: CDR1 SGHAT, CDR2 FQNNGV. This CDR3 is built from 14 residues. The CDR3 reads CASSLYNVDNEQFF. In nucleotides, the CDR3 is TGTGCCAGCAGCTTGTATAACGTTGACAATGAGCAGTTCTTC. Drawing the rest from reference TRBV11-2 and TRBJ2-1, the complete variable domain is EAGVAQSPRYKIIEKRQSVAFWCNPISGHATLYWYQQILGQGPKLLIQFQNNGVVDDSQLPKDRFSAERLKGVDSTLKIQPAKLEDSAVYLCASSLYNVDNEQFFGPGTRLTVL.

The chain uses TRBV4-2 and TRBJ2-7, with D perhaps TRBD2 (6 bases). This CDR3 has 15 amino acids. V lost 4 bases and J 4 bases, leaving 17 bases between the germline ends. CDR1 is LGHNA and CDR2 is YNFKEQ in the germline V gene. In nucleotides, the CDR3 is TGTGCCAGCAGCCCCTCGGGGGTATCTTTTTACGAGCAGTACTTC. It yields the protein CASSPSGVSFYEQYF.

This clone occurred once. The CDR3 DNA follows: TGTGCCAGCTCACCGGGGGTAGTACTAGCGGGGATATACGAGCAGTACTTC. It is translated as CASSPGVVLAGIYEQYF. The chain couples TRBV18 to TRBJ2-7; TRBD2 aligns across 10 bases. The CDR3 extends over 17 amino acids. The trim removed 3 bases at V and 4 bases at J, leaving 12 bases unmatched. Germline V CDR1 and CDR2: KGHSH, LQKENI.